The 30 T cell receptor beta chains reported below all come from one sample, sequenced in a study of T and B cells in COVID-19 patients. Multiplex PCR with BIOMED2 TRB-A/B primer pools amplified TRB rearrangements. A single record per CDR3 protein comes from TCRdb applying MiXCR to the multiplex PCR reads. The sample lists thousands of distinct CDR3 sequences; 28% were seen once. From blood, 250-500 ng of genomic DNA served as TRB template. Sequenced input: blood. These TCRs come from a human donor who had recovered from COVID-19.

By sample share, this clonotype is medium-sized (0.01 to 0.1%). This chain's CDR3 is CASHRDSQHSYEQYF. The CDR3 DNA reads as TGTGCCAGCCACCGGGACAGCCAACACTCCTACGAGCAGTACTTC. J is TRBJ2-7 and V is TRBV19; 7 bases agree with TRBD1. V was pared by 9 bases and J by 0 bases, with 11 bases of the junction left unmatched. Germline V gene lookup returns CDR1 LNHDA and CDR2 SQIVND (reference sequence). The length of the CDR3 is 15 residues.

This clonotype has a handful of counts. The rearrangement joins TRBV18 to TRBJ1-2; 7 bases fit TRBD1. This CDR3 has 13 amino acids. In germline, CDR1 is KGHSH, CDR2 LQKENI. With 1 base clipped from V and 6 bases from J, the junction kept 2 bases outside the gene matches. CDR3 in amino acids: CASSPQGANGYTF. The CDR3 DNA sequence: TGTGCCAGCTCACCACAGGGGGCGAATGGCTACACCTTC.

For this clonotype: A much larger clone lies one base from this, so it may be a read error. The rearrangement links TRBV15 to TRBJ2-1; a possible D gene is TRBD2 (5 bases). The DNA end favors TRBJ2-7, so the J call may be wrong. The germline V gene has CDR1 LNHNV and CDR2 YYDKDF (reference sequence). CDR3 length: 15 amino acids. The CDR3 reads CATSRGSGIYNEQYF. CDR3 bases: TGTGCCACCAGCAGAGGATCGGGGATCTACAATGAGCAGTACTTC.

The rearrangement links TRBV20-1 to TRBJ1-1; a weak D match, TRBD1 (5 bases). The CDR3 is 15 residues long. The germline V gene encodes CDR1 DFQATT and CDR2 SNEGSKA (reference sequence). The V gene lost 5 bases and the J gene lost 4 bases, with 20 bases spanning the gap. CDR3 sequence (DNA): TGCAGTGCTCCAACGGCTGGGGACGGGGGCACTGAAGCTTTCTTT. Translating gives CSAPTAGDGGTEAFF.

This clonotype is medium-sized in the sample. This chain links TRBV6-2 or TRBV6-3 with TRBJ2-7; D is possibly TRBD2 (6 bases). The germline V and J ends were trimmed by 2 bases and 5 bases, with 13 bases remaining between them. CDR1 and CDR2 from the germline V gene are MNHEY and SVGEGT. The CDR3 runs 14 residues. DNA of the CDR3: TGTGCCAGCAGTTACAGGAGGGGAGAAAACGAGCAGTACTTC. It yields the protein CASSYRRGENEQYF.

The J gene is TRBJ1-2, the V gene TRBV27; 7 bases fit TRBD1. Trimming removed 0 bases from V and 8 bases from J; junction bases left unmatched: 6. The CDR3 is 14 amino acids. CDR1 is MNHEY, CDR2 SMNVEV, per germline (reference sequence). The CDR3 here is CASSLSGGGGGYTF. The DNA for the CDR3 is TGTGCCAGCAGTTTATCGGGAGGGGGCGGGGGCTACACCTTC.

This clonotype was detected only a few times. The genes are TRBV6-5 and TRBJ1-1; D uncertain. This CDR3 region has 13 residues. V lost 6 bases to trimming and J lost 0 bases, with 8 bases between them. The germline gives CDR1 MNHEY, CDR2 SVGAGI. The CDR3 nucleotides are TGTGCCAGCAGGCAGTGGATGAACACTGAAGCTTTCTTT. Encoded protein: CASRQWMNTEAFF.

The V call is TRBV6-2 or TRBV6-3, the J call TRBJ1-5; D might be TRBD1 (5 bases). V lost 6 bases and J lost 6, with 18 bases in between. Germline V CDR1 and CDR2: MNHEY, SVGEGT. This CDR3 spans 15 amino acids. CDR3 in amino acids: CASREETVIGQPQHF. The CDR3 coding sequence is TGTGCCAGCAGGGAAGAGACAGTAATCGGTCAGCCCCAGCATTTT.

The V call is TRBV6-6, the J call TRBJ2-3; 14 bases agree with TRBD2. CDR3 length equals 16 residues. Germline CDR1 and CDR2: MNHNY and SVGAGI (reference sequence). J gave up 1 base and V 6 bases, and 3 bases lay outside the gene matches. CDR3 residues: CASRTSGGEGTDTQYF. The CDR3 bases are TGTGCCAGCAGGACTAGCGGGGGGGAAGGCACAGATACGCAGTATTTT.

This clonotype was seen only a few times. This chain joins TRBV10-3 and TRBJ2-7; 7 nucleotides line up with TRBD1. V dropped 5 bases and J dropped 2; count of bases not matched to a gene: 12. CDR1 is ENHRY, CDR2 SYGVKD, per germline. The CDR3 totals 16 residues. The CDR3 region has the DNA TGTGCCATCAGTCAAAGACAGGGTTTTGTTCCCTACGAGCAGTACTTC. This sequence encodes CAISQRQGFVPYEQYF.

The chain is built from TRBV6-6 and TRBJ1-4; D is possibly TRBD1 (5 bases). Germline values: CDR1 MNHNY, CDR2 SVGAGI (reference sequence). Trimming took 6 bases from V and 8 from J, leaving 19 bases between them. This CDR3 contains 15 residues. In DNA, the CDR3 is TGTGCCAGCAGCGTAGACGAGGGACTATGGGAAAAACTGTTTTTT. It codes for CASSVDEGLWEKLFF.

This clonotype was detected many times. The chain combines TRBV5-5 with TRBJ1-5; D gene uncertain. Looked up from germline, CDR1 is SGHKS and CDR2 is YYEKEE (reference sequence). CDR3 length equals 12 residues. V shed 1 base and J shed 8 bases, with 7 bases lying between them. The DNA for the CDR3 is TGTGCCAGCAGCTTGACCGGTGAGCCCCAGCATTTT. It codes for CASSLTGEPQHF.

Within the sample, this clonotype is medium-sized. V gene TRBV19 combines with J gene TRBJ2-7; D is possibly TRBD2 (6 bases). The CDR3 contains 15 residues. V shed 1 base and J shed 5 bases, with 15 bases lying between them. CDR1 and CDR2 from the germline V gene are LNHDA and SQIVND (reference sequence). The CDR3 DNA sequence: TGTGCCAGTAGTATAGCGCGACTAGGACCCAACGAGCAGTACTTC. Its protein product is CASSIARLGPNEQYF. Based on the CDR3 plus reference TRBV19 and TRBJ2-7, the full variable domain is DGGITQSPKYLFRKEGQNVTLSCEQNLNHDAMYWYRQDPGQGLRLIYYSQIVNDFQKGDIAEGYSVSREKKESFPLTVTSAQKNPTAFYLCASSIARLGPNEQYFGPGTRLTVT.

The CDR3 loop is CASSQDELAGEVDTQYF. In DNA, the CDR3 is TGTGCCAGCAGCCAAGATGAGCTAGCGGGAGAGGTTGATACGCAGTATTTT. The gene calls are TRBV4-2 and TRBJ2-3, with 10 bases fitting TRBD2. V gave up 0 bases and J gave up 6 bases; unmatched junction bases: 9. The germline V gene has CDR1 LGHNA and CDR2 YNFKEQ. This CDR3 is built from 17 residues.

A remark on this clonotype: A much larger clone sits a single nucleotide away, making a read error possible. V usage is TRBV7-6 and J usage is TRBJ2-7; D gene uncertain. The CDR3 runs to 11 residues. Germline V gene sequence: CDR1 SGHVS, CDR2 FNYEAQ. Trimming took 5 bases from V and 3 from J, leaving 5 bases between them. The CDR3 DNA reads TGTGCCAGCAGCCCTCACTACGAGCAGTACTTC. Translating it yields CASSPHYEQYF.

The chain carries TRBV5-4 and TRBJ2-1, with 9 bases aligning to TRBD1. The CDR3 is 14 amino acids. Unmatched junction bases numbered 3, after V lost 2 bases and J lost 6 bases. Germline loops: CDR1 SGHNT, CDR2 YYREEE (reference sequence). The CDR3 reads CASSFHRGRNEQFF. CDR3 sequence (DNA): TGTGCCAGCAGCTTCCACAGGGGGCGCAATGAGCAGTTCTTC.

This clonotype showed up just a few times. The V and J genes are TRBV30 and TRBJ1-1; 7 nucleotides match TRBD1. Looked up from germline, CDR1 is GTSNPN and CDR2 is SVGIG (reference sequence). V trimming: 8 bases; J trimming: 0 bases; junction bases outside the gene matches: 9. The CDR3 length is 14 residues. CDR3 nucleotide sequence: TGTGCCGGGAACAGGGGCTTCATGAACACTGAAGCTTTCTTT. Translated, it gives CAGNRGFMNTEAFF. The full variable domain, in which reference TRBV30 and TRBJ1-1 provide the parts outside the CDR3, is SQTIHQWPATLVQPVGSPLSLECTVEGTSNPNLYWYRQAAGRGLQLLFYSVGIGQISSEVPQNLSASRPQDRQFILSSKKLLLSDSGFYLCAGNRGFMNTEAFFGQGTRLTVV.

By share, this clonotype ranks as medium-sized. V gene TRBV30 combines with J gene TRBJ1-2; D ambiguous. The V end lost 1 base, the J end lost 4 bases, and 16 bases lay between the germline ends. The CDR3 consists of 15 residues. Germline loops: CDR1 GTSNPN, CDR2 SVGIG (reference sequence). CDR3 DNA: TGTGCCTGGAGTGCGGGAGCCAGCCCGACCTATGGCTACACCTTC. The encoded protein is CAWSAGASPTYGYTF.

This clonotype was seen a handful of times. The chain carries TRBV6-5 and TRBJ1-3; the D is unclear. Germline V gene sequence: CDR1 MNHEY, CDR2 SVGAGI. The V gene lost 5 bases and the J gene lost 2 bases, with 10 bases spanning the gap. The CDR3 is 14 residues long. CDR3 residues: CASSRLSPGNTIYF. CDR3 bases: TGTGCCAGCAGTCGGTTGTCCCCTGGAAACACCATATATTTT.

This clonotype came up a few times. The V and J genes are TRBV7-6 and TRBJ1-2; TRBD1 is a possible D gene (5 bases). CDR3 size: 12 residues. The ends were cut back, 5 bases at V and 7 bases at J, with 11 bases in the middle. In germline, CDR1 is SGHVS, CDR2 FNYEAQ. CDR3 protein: CASSPTEAGYTF. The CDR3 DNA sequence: TGTGCCAGCAGCCCGACAGAGGCTGGCTACACCTTC.

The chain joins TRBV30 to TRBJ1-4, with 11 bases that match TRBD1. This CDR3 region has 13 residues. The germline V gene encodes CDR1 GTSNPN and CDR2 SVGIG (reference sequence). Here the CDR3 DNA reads TGTGCTCTGGTGGACAGGGGGCGGGAAAAACTGTTTTTT. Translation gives CALVDRGREKLFF.

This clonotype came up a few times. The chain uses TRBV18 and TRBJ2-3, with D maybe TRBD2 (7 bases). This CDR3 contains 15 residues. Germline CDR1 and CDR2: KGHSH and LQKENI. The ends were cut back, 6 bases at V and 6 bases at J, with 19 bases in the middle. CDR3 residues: CASSRSRGGLDTQYF. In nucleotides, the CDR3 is TGTGCCAGCTCCCGGTCGAGGGGGGGGCTGGATACGCAGTATTTT.

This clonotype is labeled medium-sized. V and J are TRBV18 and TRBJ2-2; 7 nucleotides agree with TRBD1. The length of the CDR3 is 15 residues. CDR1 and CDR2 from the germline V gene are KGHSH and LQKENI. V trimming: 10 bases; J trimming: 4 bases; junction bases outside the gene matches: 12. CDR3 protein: CATTRTGSGTGELFF. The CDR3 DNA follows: TGTGCCACCACCAGGACAGGCTCGGGCACCGGGGAGCTGTTTTTT.

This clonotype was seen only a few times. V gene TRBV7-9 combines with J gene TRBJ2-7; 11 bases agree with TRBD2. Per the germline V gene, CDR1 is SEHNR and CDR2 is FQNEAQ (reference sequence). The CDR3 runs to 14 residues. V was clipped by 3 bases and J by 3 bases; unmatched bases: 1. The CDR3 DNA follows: TGTGCCAGCAGCTTTAGCGGGGGGGACTACGAGCAGTACTTC. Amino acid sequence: CASSFSGGDYEQYF. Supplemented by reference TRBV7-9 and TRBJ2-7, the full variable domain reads DTGVSQNPRHKITKRGQNVTFRCDPISEHNRLYWYRQTLGQGPEFLTYFQNEAQLEKSRLLSDRFSAERPKGSFSTLEIQRTEQGDSAMYLCASSFSGGDYEQYFGPGTRLTVT.

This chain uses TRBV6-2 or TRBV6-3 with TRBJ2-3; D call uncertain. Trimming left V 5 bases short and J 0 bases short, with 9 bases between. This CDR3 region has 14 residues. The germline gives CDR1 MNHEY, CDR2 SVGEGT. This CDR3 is CASSPLPSTDTQYF. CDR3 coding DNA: TGTGCCAGCAGTCCCCTGCCCAGCACAGATACGCAGTATTTT.

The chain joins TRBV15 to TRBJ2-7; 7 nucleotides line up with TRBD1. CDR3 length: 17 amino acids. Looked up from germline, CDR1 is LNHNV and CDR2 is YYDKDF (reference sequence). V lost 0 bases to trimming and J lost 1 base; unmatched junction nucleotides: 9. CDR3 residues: CATSRDPPGGKSYEQYF. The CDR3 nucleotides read TGTGCCACCAGCAGAGATCCGCCAGGGGGAAAGTCCTACGAGCAGTACTTC.

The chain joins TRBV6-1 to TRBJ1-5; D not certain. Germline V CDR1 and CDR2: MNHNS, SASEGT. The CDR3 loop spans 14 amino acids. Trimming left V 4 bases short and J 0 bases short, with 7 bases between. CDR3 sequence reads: CASSADTSNQPQHF. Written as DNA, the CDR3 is TGTGCCAGCAGTGCTGACACTAGCAATCAGCCCCAGCATTTT.

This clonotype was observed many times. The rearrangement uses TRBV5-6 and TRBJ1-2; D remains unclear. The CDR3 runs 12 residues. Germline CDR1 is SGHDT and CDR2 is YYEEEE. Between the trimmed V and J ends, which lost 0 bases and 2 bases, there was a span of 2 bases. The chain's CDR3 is CASSLANYGYTF. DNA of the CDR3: TGTGCCAGCAGCTTGGCCAACTATGGCTACACCTTC.

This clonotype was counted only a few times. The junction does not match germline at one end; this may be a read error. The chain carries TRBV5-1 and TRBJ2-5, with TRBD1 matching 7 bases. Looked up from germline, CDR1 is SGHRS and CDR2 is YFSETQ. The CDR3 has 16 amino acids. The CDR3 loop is CASSSPTGFVQETQYF. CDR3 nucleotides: TGTGCCAGCAGCTCGCCGACAGGGTTTGTCCAAGAGACCCAGTACTTC. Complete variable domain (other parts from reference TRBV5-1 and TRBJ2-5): KAGVTQTPRYLIKTRGQQVTLSCSPISGHRSVSWYQQTPGQGLQFLFEYFSETQRNKGNFPGRFSGRQFSNSRSEMNVSTLELGDSALYLCASSSPTGFVQETQYFGPGTRLLVL.

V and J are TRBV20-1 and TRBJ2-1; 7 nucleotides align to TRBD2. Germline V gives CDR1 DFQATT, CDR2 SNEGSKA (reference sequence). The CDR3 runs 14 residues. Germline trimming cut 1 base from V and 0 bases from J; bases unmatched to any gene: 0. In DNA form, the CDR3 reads TGCAGTGCTAGAGGGGGGGGCTCCTACAATGAGCAGTTCTTC. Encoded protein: CSARGGGSYNEQFF.